The following is a T cell receptor beta chain sequence with its context. This sample is drawn from a study of T cells after yellow fever vaccination. Study background: Fractions with few cells were prepared using SMART-Seq v4 Ultra Low Input.

The CDR3 has 18 amino acids. The germline V gene encodes CDR1 MNHEY and CDR2 SVGEGT. The V gene lost 4 bases and the J gene lost 1 base, with 17 bases spanning the gap. Production of TCR cDNA was by 5'RACE template switching, which also added a universal primer site and UMIs. TCRdb re-called the 5' RACE reads with MiXCR, one entry per CDR3 protein. The sample has some 600,000 distinct CDR3 sequences, around an eighth seen once. The material sequenced was PBMCs, taken on the day of the yellow fever booster vaccination. This sequence originates from a man aged 25 to 45 who received the YFV17D yellow fever vaccine. The chain combines TRBV6-2 or TRBV6-3 with TRBJ2-6; D is perhaps TRBD2 (6 bases). DNA for the CDR3: TGTGCCAGCAGTTCTCCTTTGGGAGGATCTTCTGGGGCCAACGTCCTGACTTTC. It encodes CASSSPLGGSSGANVLTF.